This T cell receptor (beta chain) appears in the sequencing data of a study of blood T cell repertoires in COVID-19. The wider study: Material from acute and convalescent COVID-19 was sourced from the United States, Italy and Spain. PBMCs, B-cell-depleted T cells, or T cells were the source of the cDNA or gDNA that made up the material.

The V gene lost 2 bases and the J gene lost 4 bases, with 12 bases spanning the gap. Per germline, CDR1 SGHDT and CDR2 YYEEEE. The CDR3 runs to 14 residues. Original handling: Amplified reference gene primers provided the basis for estimating nucleated cell counts. Clones were sequenced by immunoSEQ multiplex PCR, and TCRdb holds only the in-frame ones, with some missing. D and trimming come from the DNA, and the V and J calls and clone size come from that table. The data hold tens of thousands of clones, with approximately 83% observed a single time. The chain has TRBV5-6 and TRBJ1-2; weak D call: TRBD1 (6 bases). The sequencing sample was made of peripheral blood. This receptor was taken from a man older than 75 with acute or convalescent COVID-19. The CDR3 DNA follows: TGTGCCAGCAGCTTCGGGACAAGCCCCTATGGCTACACCTTC. Its protein is CASSFGTSPYGYTF.